The 16 T cell receptor beta chains below come from one sample, sequenced in a study of blood T cell repertoires in COVID-19. Sequenced by immunoSEQ multiplex PCR; TCRdb stores in-frame clones only, minus some. The sample contains under 200,000 clones, around 90% of which appear only once. What was sequenced was peripheral blood. These receptors originate from a man between 35 and 55 years old with active or convalescent COVID-19.

The gene calls are TRBV14 and TRBJ1-1; TRBD1 agrees at 10 bases. Trimming at V came to 3 bases and at J to 0 bases, leaving 1 base not matched to a gene. Germline V CDR1 and CDR2: SGHDN, FVKESK. This CDR3 contains 15 residues. CDR3 amino acids: CASSHGQGVNTEAFF. The DNA of the CDR3 is TGTGCCAGCAGCCACGGACAGGGGGTGAACACTGAAGCTTTCTTT.

The gene calls are TRBV28 and TRBJ2-7, with D perhaps TRBD1 (6 bases). CDR3 length: 16 amino acids. Germline assignment: CDR1 MDHEN and CDR2 SYDVKM. The germline V and J ends were trimmed by 5 bases and 0 bases, with 17 bases remaining between them. CDR3 coding DNA: TGTGCCAGCAGTGCCCCTGGGGACAAGAGCTCCTACGAGCAGTACTTC. Translating it yields CASSAPGDKSSYEQYF. Full variable domain (outside the CDR3, taken from reference TRBV28 and TRBJ2-7): DVKVTQSSRYLVKRTGEKVFLECVQDMDHENMFWYRQDPGLGLRLIYFSYDVKMKEKGDIPEGYSVSREKKERFSLILESASTNQTSMYLCASSAPGDKSSYEQYFGPGTRLTVT.

This clone was recorded a few times. The DNA for the CDR3 is TGCAGTGCCAGTGCTGCTGTAGCGGACTCCTACAATGAGCAGTTCTTC. This encodes CSASAAVADSYNEQFF. The genes are TRBV20-1 and TRBJ2-1, with D possibly TRBD2 on 6 matching bases. Trimming removed 6 bases at V and 0 bases at J, with 18 bases between. CDR1 DFQATT and CDR2 SNEGSKA come from the germline V gene (reference sequence). The CDR3 covers 16 residues.

This rearrangement joins TRBV3-1 (or the pseudogene TRBV3-2) to TRBJ2-7, with a tentative D call TRBD2 (6 bases). The CDR3 length is 16 residues. V was cut by 4 bases and J by 1 base, with 17 bases left in between. Germline V gene data show CDR1 as LGHDT and CDR2 as YNNKEL (reference sequence). Here the CDR3 reads CASSPRDFYSSYEQYF. CDR3 bases: TGTGCCAGCAGCCCCCGGGACTTCTACTCTTCCTACGAGCAGTACTTC.

This chain links TRBV5-1 with TRBJ1-2, with D possibly matching TRBD1 (6 bases). From germline, CDR1 is SGHRS and CDR2 YFSETQ. The CDR3 has 17 residues. V lost 0 bases, J lost 6 bases, and 21 bases lay in between. In DNA form, the CDR3 reads TGCGCCAGCAGCTTGGAAATCTTCAACGCAGGGGAAGATGGCTACACCTTC. Translating it yields CASSLEIFNAGEDGYTF.

The V gene is TRBV3-1 (or the pseudogene TRBV3-2), the J gene TRBJ1-5, with D tentatively TRBD1 (6 bases). Germline CDR1 is LGHDT and CDR2 is YNNKEL (reference sequence). Trimming removed 1 base at V and 3 bases at J, with 10 bases between. This CDR3 contains 15 residues. CDR3 in DNA: TGTGCCAGCAGCCAAGGGGGGGGCCACAATCAGCCCCAGCATTTT. The encoded protein is CASSQGGGHNQPQHF.

The sample holds one count of this clone. The rearrangement links TRBV7-9 to TRBJ1-2, with 8 positions matching TRBD1. V lost 6 bases to trimming and J lost 6 bases; unmatched junction nucleotides: 6. The length of the CDR3 is 13 residues. Germline lookup yields CDR1 SEHNR and CDR2 FQNEAQ (reference sequence). The CDR3 region has the DNA TGTGCCAGCAGTCTGACAGGGGATCATGGCTACACCTTC. This translates into CASSLTGDHGYTF.

The V and J genes are TRBV25-1 and TRBJ2-3, with a possible D match to TRBD1 (6 bases). The CDR3 is 15 residues long. Germline V gives CDR1 MGHDK, CDR2 SYGVNS. Trimming took 7 bases from V and 6 from J, leaving 20 bases between them. CDR3 DNA sequence: TGTGCCAGCACTCCCGGGACATTGGGCGACGATACGCAGTATTTT. This sequence encodes CASTPGTLGDDTQYF.

The rearrangement links TRBV18 to TRBJ1-4; unclear D gene. The CDR3 has 18 amino acids. V lost 3 bases to trimming and J lost 5 bases, with 22 bases between them. CDR1 is KGHSH and CDR2 is LQKENI in the germline V gene. The CDR3: CASSPSYQEAGQNEKLFF. The CDR3, as DNA: TGTGCCAGCTCACCTTCCTACCAGGAGGCAGGTCAAAATGAAAAACTGTTTTTT.

The chain recombines TRBV9 with TRBJ2-5, with D possibly matching TRBD2 (7 bases). CDR3 length equals 15 residues. Germline V lookup: CDR1 SGDLS, CDR2 YYNGEE. V lost 6 bases to trimming and J lost 5 bases, with 20 bases between them. DNA for the CDR3: TGTGCCAGCACCAAAGAAGGGGGGGTAGTGGAGACCCAGTACTTC. Its translation is CASTKEGGVVETQYF.

This clone was found once. This sequence joins TRBV15 and TRBJ1-3; D is uncertain. The CDR3 totals 16 residues. The germline V gene encodes CDR1 LNHNV and CDR2 YYDKDF (reference sequence). V gave up 0 bases and J gave up 0 bases, with 9 bases separating them. The CDR3 here is CATSREGVRSGNTIYF. DNA for the CDR3: TGTGCCACCAGCAGAGAGGGAGTTCGCTCTGGAAACACCATATATTTT.

This sequence joins TRBV15 and TRBJ1-3; 11 bases agree with TRBD1. The ends lost 0 bases at V and 2 bases at J; junction bases unmatched: 3. Looked up from germline, CDR1 is LNHNV and CDR2 is YYDKDF (reference sequence). This CDR3 is 17 amino acids long. This CDR3 is CATSREPGQGAGNTIYF. CDR3 nucleotides: TGTGCCACCAGCAGAGAGCCGGGACAGGGGGCTGGAAACACCATATATTTT.

This rearrangement joins TRBV5-1 to TRBJ2-2; D is unclear. Germline loops: CDR1 SGHRS, CDR2 YFSETQ. V was clipped by 0 bases and J by 1 base, with 4 bases between them. The CDR3 is made up of 14 amino acids. In DNA form, the CDR3 reads TGCGCCAGCAGCTTGGACAGGAACACCGGGGAGCTGTTTTTT. Its protein product is CASSLDRNTGELFF.

This clone was recorded only once. CDR3 bases: TGTGCCAGCACCCGGGCGGGGGGCTACACCTTC. It codes for CASTRAGGYTF. The chain joins TRBV9 to TRBJ1-2; no firm D call. Trimming cost V 6 bases and J 8 bases, with 11 bases left between them. There are 11 residues in the CDR3. Germline CDR1 is SGDLS and CDR2 is YYNGEE.

This clone appeared a single time. The gene calls are TRBV9 and TRBJ2-7; TRBD2 might be the D (6 bases). The CDR3 totals 15 residues. In germline, CDR1 is SGDLS, CDR2 YYNGEE. Trimming stripped 0 bases from V and 2 bases from J, with 12 bases between. CDR3 region: CASSVADGGTYEQYF. In nucleotides, the CDR3 is TGTGCCAGCAGCGTAGCAGACGGGGGTACCTACGAGCAGTACTTC. Using reference TRBV9 and TRBJ2-7 for the parts outside the CDR3, the full variable domain is DSGVTQTPKHLITATGQRVTLRCSPRSGDLSVYWYQQSLDQGLQFLIQYYNGEERAKGNILERFSAQQFPDLHSELNLSSLELGDSALYFCASSVADGGTYEQYFGPGTRLTVT.

The rearrangement links TRBV19 to TRBJ1-5; 10 bases match TRBD1. Germline V gene data show CDR1 as LNHDA and CDR2 as SQIVND (reference sequence). V was clipped by 5 bases and J by 4 bases; unmatched bases: 5. This CDR3 comprises 15 residues. Written as DNA, the CDR3 is TGTGCCAGTAGTGGGGGACAGGGGAAGAATCAGCCCCAGCATTTT. Its translation is CASSGGQGKNQPQHF.